This entry features one T cell receptor beta chain sequence. No antigen is known for it. This CDR3 is 15 amino acids long. Looked up from germline, CDR1 is LNHDA and CDR2 is SQIVND (reference sequence). V was pared by 5 bases and J by 4 bases, with 15 bases between. Clones were read by immunoSEQ multiplex PCR, and TCRdb kept only the in-frame ones, dropping some. The sample lists about 31,000 clones; 86% were seen once. This sample is drawn from a study of OX40 agonist ivuxolimab in advanced cancers. Study as a whole: At 82.7% male, the cohort had a mean age of 60 years, ranging from roughly 20 to 79.

Study-wide points: Clonal expansion in partial responders at 0.1-3.0 mg/kg ranked among the lowest. CD8+ T cells showed, on average, more clonal expansion than CD4+ cells. Clonal expansion by week 6 occurred in CD4+ and CD8+ blood T cells (at 0.1 to 3.0 mg/kg).

Sequencing was performed on CD4+ or CD8+ T cells sorted from blood, taken in a trial of the OX40 agonist ivuxolimab. This clonotype was obtained from an adult with an advanced solid tumor such as melanoma, head and neck, liver or kidney cancer. The rearrangement links TRBV19 to TRBJ2-1, with D hard to call. DNA for the CDR3: TGTGCCAGTAGTCAAGGGTCCCTCCTATACAATGAGCAGTTCTTC. Encoded protein: CASSQGSLLYNEQFF.